This T cell receptor (beta chain) was retrieved from a study of tumor-infiltrating lymphocytes in oesophageal squamous cell carcinoma. TCRdb reanalysed the PCR reads using MiXCR and keeps one entry per CDR3 protein. The sample records about 20,000 distinct CDR3 sequences, about 39% being singletons. This clonotype appeared many times. Trimming removed 4 bases from V and 1 base from J; junction bases left unmatched: 13. CDR1 is KGHDR, CDR2 SFDVKD, per germline. This CDR3 is built from 21 residues. The chain employs TRBV24-1 and TRBJ2-3; 16 positions match TRBD2. What was sequenced was normal esophageal tissue next to the tumor. The clonotype originates from a female donor with esophageal squamous cell carcinoma. CDR3 protein: CATSDHPYGTSGGAGTDTQYF. The CDR3 DNA follows: TGTGCCACCAGTGACCACCCCTACGGGACTAGCGGGGGGGCCGGCACAGATACGCAGTATTTT.